The clone carrying this TCR beta chain was seen ten or more times. Its antigen is not known. This record belongs to a study of Graves' ophthalmopathy and Graves' hyperthyroidism. Turning to the study itself: Samples of peripheral blood were obtained at initial diagnosis, prior to treatment of any kind. Findings and caveats of the study: Discriminating ophthalmopathy from stable hyperthyroidism, a 13-signature model attained a sensitivity of 85% to 90% and a specificity of 80% to 82%.

Scientists amplified the TCR beta CDR3 regions from RNA transcripts. First-round RT-PCR employed HTBI primers, with a second-round multiplex PCR after it. Each CDR3 protein gets one entry after TCRdb re-called the multiplex PCR reads with MiXCR. The table has about 380,000 distinct CDR3 sequences, roughly 15% seen once. Ophthalmopathy absent within 18 months of follow-up marked hyperthyroidism as stable. None of the included patients had other autoimmune diseases, uncontrolled infections, pregnancy or lactation, as these led to exclusion. Trimming took 6 bases from V and 7 from J, leaving 9 bases between them. Germline CDR1 reads MDHEN; CDR2 reads SYDVKM. The CDR3 is 11 amino acids.

This chain joins TRBV28 and TRBJ2-5; D ambiguous. The source material was peripheral blood. The TCR originated in a woman aged 18 to 35 with stable Graves' hyperthyroidism. CDR3 bases: TGTGCCAGCAGCCCTTCAGGGACCCAGTACTTC. It yields the protein CASSPSGTQYF.